Sequencing of this TCR beta chain was carried out in a study of T cell responses to AZD1222 COVID-19 vaccine (dated by TCRdb to 2020 to 2022). A note on the overall study: TCR sequencing covered roughly 230 trial participants: 200 to 210 given two doses of AZD1222 and about 26 given two doses of MenACWY control vaccine. Trial participants were enrolled by age into 18-55, 56-69 and 70-plus year subgroups, with roughly 160, 29 and 62 TCR-sequenced participants respectively. General study outcomes and caveats: Conclusions about previously exposed vaccinees are limited because only six or seven AZD1222 recipients were SARS-CoV-2 seropositive at baseline. Reportedly, close to half of the unique spike-specific TCRs recognized epitopes lying outside the regions that are mutated in the B.1.351 and B.1.1.7 variants. In the small 56-69-year group, the increase in depth fell short of significance, most likely because of low power. No day 14 peak-response samples were available, so repertoires were characterized only after the peak T cell response. Participants were mostly white British, with more females than males. The authors suggested clonal diversity may have been underestimated. Vaccine-associated CD4 TCRs spanned the whole spike protein, with dominant responses in regions 160-218 and 743-854. After two AZD1222 doses, both the breadth and the depth of spike-specific TCRs were significantly higher than at day 0 and than in MenACWY recipients.

The time point label of this sample denotes: about 28 days (+/-7) after the second vaccine dose. Because spike-specific TCR depth and breadth did not differ between the two schedules, AZD1222 recipients who got a second dose at roughly 4 weeks were pooled with those who got a second dose at roughly 12 weeks. Vaccinee samples came from UK trials COV001 and COV002, including a single-blind randomized controlled phase 2/3 trial of AZD1222 (ChAdOx1 nCoV-19) in healthy adults. For TCRbeta chain sequencing, PBMC samples from trial participants were taken at day 0 and at day 28 after the second dose. The CDR3 covers 14 residues, taking in both the cysteine and the phenylalanine. The read is trimmed to its CDR3 DNA, 42 bases read in frame from base 1. Trimming takes 5 bases off V and 4 bases off J; junction bases not matched to a gene: 4. The germline V gene specifies SGHRS as CDR1 and YFSETQ as CDR2. The CDR3 regions of human TCRbeta chains were analyzed by immunosequencing. In the original analysis: Repertoire TCRs were matched against a reference library of SARS-CoV-2-specific TCRs generated with the MIRA antigen-specificity platform. Breadth was defined as the fraction of unique TCRs that were SARS-CoV-2-associated. Depth was defined as the fraction of total T cells that were SARS-CoV-2-associated. Using the MIRA data, each spike-specific TCR was mapped to the spike region that the TCR reacts to and placed in a CD4 or CD8 class. Log10-transformed breadth and depth values were compared by one-way ANOVA with Sidak's multiple comparisons tests. Entries here come from immuneACCESS through TCRdb and include only in-frame sequences with V and J called. Some clones fail to appear in such tables; in the studies checked, an unresolved V gene covers under half of the shortfall, and the cause of the remainder is unknown. That table furnishes V, J and clone size, whereas the DNA furnished D and trimming. The sample table lists fewer than 200,000 clones, roughly 92% of them with a count of one. Of the sample, about 1.7% falls within the top ten clones.

A remark on this clone: It has no known antigen specificity. Base quality data are lacking; no much larger clone is found one base away.

The chain is made from TRBV5-1 and TRBJ2-1; 9 bases in between match TRBD1. The sequence came from an adult who received the AZD1222 COVID-19 vaccine. The material sequenced was peripheral blood, taken 28 days after the second AZD1222 dose. The CDR3 has the sequence CASRTGTGYNEQFF. The sequenced DNA: TGCGCCAGCAGGACGGGGACAGGGTACAATGAGCAGTTCTTC.